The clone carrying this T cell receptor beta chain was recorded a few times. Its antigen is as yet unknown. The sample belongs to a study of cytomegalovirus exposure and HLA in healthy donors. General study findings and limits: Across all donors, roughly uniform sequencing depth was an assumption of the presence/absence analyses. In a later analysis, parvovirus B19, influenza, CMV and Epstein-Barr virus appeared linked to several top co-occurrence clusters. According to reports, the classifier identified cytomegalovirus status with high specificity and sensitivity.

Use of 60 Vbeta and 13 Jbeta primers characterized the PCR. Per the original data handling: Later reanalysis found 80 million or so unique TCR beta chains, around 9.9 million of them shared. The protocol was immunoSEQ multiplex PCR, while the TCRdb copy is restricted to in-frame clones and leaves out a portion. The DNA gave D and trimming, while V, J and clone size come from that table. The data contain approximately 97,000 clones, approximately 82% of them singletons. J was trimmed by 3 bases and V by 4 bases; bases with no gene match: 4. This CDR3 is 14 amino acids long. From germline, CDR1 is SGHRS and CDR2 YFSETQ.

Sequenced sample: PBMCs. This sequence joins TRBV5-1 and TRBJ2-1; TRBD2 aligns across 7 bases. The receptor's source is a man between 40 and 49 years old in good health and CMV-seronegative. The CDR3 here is CASSLRGDYNEQFF. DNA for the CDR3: TGCGCCAGCAGCCTCCGGGGGGACTACAATGAGCAGTTCTTC.